Below are 3 T cell receptor beta chains sequenced from a single sample in a study of cytomegalovirus exposure and HLA in healthy donors. It was with 60 Vbeta and 13 Jbeta primers that the PCR ran. The method was immunoSEQ multiplex PCR; TCRdb's version includes in-frame clones alone and lacks a portion of them. The data show around 220,000 clones, around 79% seen once. Input material: PBMCs. The receptors originated from a man between 18 and 29 years old in good health and CMV-seronegative.

The chain links TRBV7-9 to TRBJ2-4, with TRBD1 identical over 10 bases. The length of the CDR3 is 18 residues. Germline V lookup: CDR1 SEHNR, CDR2 FQNEAQ (reference sequence). V was clipped by 5 bases and J by 0 bases; unmatched bases: 10. This chain's CDR3 is CASSPPGTGDLAKNIQYF. The CDR3 nucleotides are TGTGCCAGCAGCCCCCCTGGGACAGGGGACCTAGCCAAAAACATTCAGTACTTC.

The chain recombines TRBV18 with TRBJ2-1; the match to TRBD2 covers 14 bases. The V gene's germline CDR1 is KGHSH and CDR2 LQKENI. The ends lost 5 bases at V and 8 bases at J; junction bases unmatched: 5. The CDR3 is made up of 15 amino acids. The CDR3 sequence is CASSSTSGRAYEQFF. The CDR3 nucleotides are TGTGCCAGCTCATCGACTAGCGGGAGGGCCTATGAGCAGTTCTTC.

This clone was counted between two and nine times. The V gene is TRBV6-5, the J gene TRBJ2-5; TRBD1 agrees at 10 bases. Germline V gene sequence: CDR1 MNHEY, CDR2 SVGAGI. The CDR3 loop spans 14 amino acids. V was clipped by 6 bases and J by 1 base; unmatched bases: 2. The CDR3 is CASRGQGGQETQYF. CDR3 nucleotide sequence: TGTGCCAGCAGAGGACAGGGGGGCCAAGAGACCCAGTACTTC.